This T cell receptor (beta chain) was obtained from a study of regulatory T cells in long-lasting Graves disease. Study conclusions and caveats: Possibly, accuracy suffered from the small sample size.

This CDR3 is 13 amino acids long. The germline V gene encodes CDR1 MNHNS and CDR2 SASEGT. Trimming removed 3 bases from V and 1 base from J, with 6 bases in between. Time point meaning: persistent/refractory GD, antithyroid drugs over 5 years with positive TRAb. From RNA extracted from PBMCs, the TCR library was made. This clonotype was picked up many times. The antigen is undetermined. Construction of the TCR beta libraries employed iRepertoire HTBI primers in conjunction with Arm-PCR of CDR3 regions. One entry per CDR3 protein results from TCRdb running MiXCR on the multiplex PCR reads. Found here are 400,000 to 500,000 distinct CDR3 sequences, about 20% of them singletons; the top ten hold about 12%.

Sample: peripheral blood mononuclear cells (PBMCs), taken when the disease was refractory, from a patient treated with antithyroid drugs. This TCR was sampled from a female donor with Graves disease. The rearrangement links TRBV6-1 to TRBJ1-1; D not resolved. CDR3 coding DNA: TGTGCCAGCAGTGAGGCGGGGAACACTGAAGCTTTCTTT. Residues: CASSEAGNTEAFF.